The table lists the clone carrying this TCR beta chain with a few counts. Its antigen is currently unknown. TCRdb re-called the reads with MiXCR, one entry per CDR3 protein. The sample yields just under 550,000 distinct CDR3 sequences, 26% seen once. The CDR3 length is 14 residues. V was cut by 6 bases and J by 0 bases, with 11 bases left in between. The sample is drawn from a study of T cell repertoires in cytomegalovirus infection. Turning to the study itself: It can be stated that public TCR beta signatures indicated CMV infection as well as a matching HLA type. General observations from the study: Frequencies of public TCR beta families were cumulated, and this identified carriers of CMV plus the relevant HLA. Dominating the ex vivo response were HLA-C-restricted CMV-specific TCR beta clonotypes.

J is TRBJ1-1 and V is TRBV12-3 or TRBV12-4, with a possible D match to TRBD1 (6 bases). The receptor's source is a human donor in good health (CMV status not recorded). Some clones in this sample may be carry-over from other donors' samples. The sequencing sample was made of PBMCs. CDR3 amino acids: CASRGRGLNTEAFF. CDR3 coding DNA: TGTGCCAGCAGGGGCAGGGGCTTGAACACTGAAGCTTTCTTT.